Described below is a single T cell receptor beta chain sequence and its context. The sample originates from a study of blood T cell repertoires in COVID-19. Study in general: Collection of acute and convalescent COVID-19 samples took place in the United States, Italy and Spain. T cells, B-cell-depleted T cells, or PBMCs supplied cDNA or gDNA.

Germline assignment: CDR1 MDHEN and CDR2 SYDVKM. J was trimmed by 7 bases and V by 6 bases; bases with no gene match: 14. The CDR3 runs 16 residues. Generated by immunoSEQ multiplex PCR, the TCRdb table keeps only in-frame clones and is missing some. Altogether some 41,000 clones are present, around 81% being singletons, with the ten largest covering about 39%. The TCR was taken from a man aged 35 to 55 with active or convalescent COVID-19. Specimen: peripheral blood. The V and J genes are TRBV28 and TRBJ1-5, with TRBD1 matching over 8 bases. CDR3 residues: CASSLGGRGRGQPQHF. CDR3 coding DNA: TGTGCCAGCAGCCTAGGGGGCAGGGGGCGCGGACAGCCCCAGCATTTT.